This TCR beta chain was retrieved from a study of shared clonotypes between healthy human individuals. Study background: The donors, a couple of women and three men, were aged 18 to 49.

A remark on this clone: Its matching antigen is unknown. Additional DNA sequences in this sample encode the identical CDR3.

Study-wide results and limits: As a rule, naive subsets had a larger estimated richness than memory subsets. It was the non-shared clonotypes that had lower generation probabilities than clonotypes shared by all four donors.

Per the germline V gene, CDR1 is MNHEY and CDR2 is SVGAGI. V lost 5 bases to trimming and J lost 3 bases; unmatched junction nucleotides: 3. This CDR3 contains 14 residues. The authors distributed each subset's genomic DNA evenly over several immunoSEQ plates. Some clones are missing from TCRdb's copy, which holds only in-frame ones; the method was immunoSEQ multiplex PCR. The sample contains millions of clones, roughly 92% of which appear only once. This TCR derives from a man aged 18 to 30 in good health. The chain has TRBV6-5 and TRBJ1-5, with 8 bases lining up with TRBD1. Sequenced sample: naive CD4+ T cells sorted from blood. The subset was: CD45RA+ positively selected. The CDR3 spells CASSRTGYNQPQHF. The CDR3 nucleotides are TGTGCCAGCAGTCGGACAGGGTACAATCAGCCCCAGCATTTT.